This T cell receptor (beta chain) emerged from a study of cytomegalovirus exposure and HLA in healthy donors. This clone was counted between two and nine times. The PCR had 60 Vbeta and 13 Jbeta primers. Measured with immunoSEQ multiplex PCR; TCRdb has only the in-frame clones, and not every one. Among about 70,000 clones listed, around 68% were seen once. The TCR originated in a woman aged 25 to 39 in good health and CMV-seronegative. Sequenced sample: PBMCs.

CDR3 amino acids: CASGFWGGTSYTEAFF. For the CDR3, the DNA is TGTGCTAGTGGTTTTTGGGGGGGGACCAGCTACACTGAAGCTTTCTTT. J is TRBJ1-1 and V is TRBV12-5; D might be TRBD1 (5 bases). CDR1 and CDR2 from the germline V gene are LGHNT and FRNRAP. This CDR3 is built from 16 residues. Trimming cost V 3 bases and J 3 bases, with 17 bases left between them. Filled out from reference TRBV12-5 and TRBJ1-1, the complete variable domain reads DARVTQTPRHKVTEMGQEVTMRCQPILGHNTVFWYRQTMMQGLELLAYFRNRAPLDDSGMPKDRFSAEMPDATLATLKIQPSEPRDSAVYFCASGFWGGTSYTEAFFGQGTRLTVV.